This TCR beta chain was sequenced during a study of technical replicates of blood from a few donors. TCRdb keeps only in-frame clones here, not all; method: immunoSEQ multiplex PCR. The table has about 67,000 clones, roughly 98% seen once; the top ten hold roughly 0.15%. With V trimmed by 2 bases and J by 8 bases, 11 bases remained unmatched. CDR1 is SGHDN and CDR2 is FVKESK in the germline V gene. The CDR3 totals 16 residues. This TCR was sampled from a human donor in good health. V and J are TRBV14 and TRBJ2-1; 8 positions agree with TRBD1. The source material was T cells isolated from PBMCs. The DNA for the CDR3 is TGTGCCAGCAGCCAATTGCAGGGGGCGTTTAGGGATGAGCAGTTCTTC. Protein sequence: CASSQLQGAFRDEQFF.